This T cell receptor (beta chain) comes out of a study of blood T cell repertoires in COVID-19. Whole-study context: COVID-19 samples from acute and convalescent phases originated in the United States, Italy and Spain. Nucleic acid was either cDNA or gDNA, and it came from T cells, B-cell-depleted T cells, or PBMCs.

CDR1 and CDR2 (germline): SGHVS, FNYEAQ. The CDR3 loop spans 16 amino acids. The junction had 12 bases not matched to a gene; V was cut back by 3 bases and J by 8 bases. Per the original methods: Nucleated cell counts were estimated from reference gene primer amplification. TCRdb's table, derived via immunoSEQ multiplex PCR, lists solely in-frame clones and lacks some. V and J calls and clone size are given by that table; D and trimming were obtained from the DNA. Of some 150,000 clones in the sample, 70% to 85% were seen once. What was sequenced was peripheral blood. The clonotype originates from a woman in her forties or fifties in a cohort sampled during active or convalescent COVID-19. The V gene is TRBV7-6, the J gene TRBJ1-2; TRBD1 agrees at 10 bases. CDR3 DNA: TGTGCCAGCAGCTTTGGGCCCGGGGGACAGGGGCAAGGCTACACCTTC. Translation gives CASSFGPGGQGQGYTF.